This T cell receptor (beta chain) originates from a study of monozygotic twins with inflammatory bowel disease (dated by TCRdb to the late 2010s). Context from the whole study: A total of 28 monozygotic twin pairs were included in the full study, comprising nine German pairs (four IBD-concordant, five IBD-discordant) and 19 IBD-discordant Danish pairs. Within discordant pairs, disease-associated traits were sought mainly by comparing IBD patients with their genetically identical healthy co-twins. Each individual had, on average, about 151 000 unique TCRalpha sequences and 181 000 unique TCRbeta sequences available for analysis.

An approximately 2.3 ml peripheral blood sample was drawn into PAXgene tubes per donor and stored at -80°C. Without any T cell sorting, total RNA was extracted from whole blood using the PAXgene blood miRNA kit on an automated QIAcube. Peripheral blood from monozygotic twin pairs, either concordant or discordant for inflammatory bowel disease, underwent deep TCRalpha and TCRbeta repertoire profiling that used unique molecular barcoding. Smoking habits were recorded for all twin pairs, and individuals were classified as current, former or never smokers. Study-level results and caveats: No difference in repertoire similarity was observed between concordant and discordant twins, possibly owing to limited statistical power. Because patients received different immunosuppressive treatments, the repertoires may have picked up extra background noise and variability between individuals. A decrease in TCRbeta repertoire diversity, as measured by inverse Simpson index, was observed in IBD patients compared with their healthy co-twins. The analysis was unable to tell apart different T cell subtypes. IBD patients shared fewer clonotypes with other individuals than healthy twins did, most markedly in patients showing signs of disease activity. No single strong signal or clonotype linked to IBD turned up in the results, so the idea that one exists was not supported.

For this clonotype: It lacks a known antigen.

The protocol used for the library was 5' RACE. For each TCR library, 3,000 to 3,500 ng of total RNA was used. cDNA was synthesized with SMARTScribe reverse transcriptase in eight separate reactions per sample. During cDNA synthesis, template switching was used to introduce unique molecular identifiers that contained a 6-nucleotide sample barcode. Amplification of TCRalpha and TCRbeta cDNA involved two nested PCRs of around 15 and 9 cycles, and each PCR was followed by bead purification. Before amplification, the cDNA was treated with uracil DNA-glycosylase and purified using the QIAquick PCR purification kit. The second PCR was the step at which Illumina TruSeq-compatible adapters and sample-specific barcodes were added. TapeStation and Qubit were used to check library quality and concentration, and around 5.2 ng of each library went into the pool. Sequencing of the pooled libraries was done on an Illumina HiSeq2500 single-index Rapid Run using custom sequencing primers and 2 x 100 bp reads. The authors processed their data as follows. UMI-based consensus assembly with MiGEC version 1.2.6 was used to correct PCR and sequencing errors. V(D)J alignment, clonotype assembly and CDR3 extraction were performed with MiXCR version 2.1.1. To normalise gene usage, clonotype sharing and MAIT/NKT TCR abundance, the top 1000, 10 000 and 20 000 clonotypes in each sample were analysed. Diversity was computed as the inverse Simpson index with the vegan R package after downsampling to 27 000 UMIs. Paired Mann-Whitney U tests on discordant twin pairs were used, with Benjamini-Hochberg multiple-testing correction. TCRdb reanalyzed the reads, keeping one entry per CDR3 protein sequence and omitting DNA. The V and J calls and clone size are TCRdb's, not the authors'. This sample's table carries approximately 120,000 distinct CDR3 sequences. Around 12% of the sample is held by the ten biggest clonotypes.

Sequenced: blood. The origin of this receptor is a human donor with ulcerative colitis or Crohn's disease, or a healthy co-twin of an affected twin (not recorded which).

The encoded CDR3 is CSVEDQDGYGYTF. The chain employs TRBV29-1 and TRBJ1-2. CDR1 and CDR2 (SQVTM, ANQGSEA) derive from the germline V gene. The CDR3 has 13 amino acids, counting the end cysteine and phenylalanine. The coding DNA is unavailable.